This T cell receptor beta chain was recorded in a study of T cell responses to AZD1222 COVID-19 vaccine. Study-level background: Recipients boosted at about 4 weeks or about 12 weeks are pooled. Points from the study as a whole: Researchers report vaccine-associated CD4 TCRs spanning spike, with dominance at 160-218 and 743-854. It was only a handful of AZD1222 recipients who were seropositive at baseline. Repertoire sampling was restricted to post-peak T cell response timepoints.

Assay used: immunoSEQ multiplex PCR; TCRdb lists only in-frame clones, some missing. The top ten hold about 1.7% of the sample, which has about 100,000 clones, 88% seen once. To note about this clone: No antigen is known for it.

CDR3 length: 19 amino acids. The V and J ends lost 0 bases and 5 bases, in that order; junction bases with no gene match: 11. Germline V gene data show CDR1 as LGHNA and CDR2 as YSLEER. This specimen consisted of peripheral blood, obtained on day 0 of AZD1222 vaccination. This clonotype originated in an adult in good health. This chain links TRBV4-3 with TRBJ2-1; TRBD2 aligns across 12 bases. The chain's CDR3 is CASSQDLSPGLAGNNEQFF. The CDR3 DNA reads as TGCGCCAGCAGCCAAGATTTAAGTCCTGGACTAGCGGGGAACAATGAGCAGTTCTTC.